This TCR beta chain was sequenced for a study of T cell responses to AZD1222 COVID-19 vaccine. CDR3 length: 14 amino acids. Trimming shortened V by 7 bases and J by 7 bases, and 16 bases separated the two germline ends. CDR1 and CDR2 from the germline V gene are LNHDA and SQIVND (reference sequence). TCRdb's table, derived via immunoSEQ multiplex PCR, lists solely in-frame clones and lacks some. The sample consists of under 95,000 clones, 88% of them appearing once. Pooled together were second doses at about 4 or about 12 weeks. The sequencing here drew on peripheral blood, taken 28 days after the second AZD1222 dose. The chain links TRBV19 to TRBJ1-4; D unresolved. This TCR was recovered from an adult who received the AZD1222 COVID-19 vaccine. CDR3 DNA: TGTGCCAGTACCTCGATGAGAACGGGTGAAAAACTGTTTTTT. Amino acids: CASTSMRTGEKLFF.